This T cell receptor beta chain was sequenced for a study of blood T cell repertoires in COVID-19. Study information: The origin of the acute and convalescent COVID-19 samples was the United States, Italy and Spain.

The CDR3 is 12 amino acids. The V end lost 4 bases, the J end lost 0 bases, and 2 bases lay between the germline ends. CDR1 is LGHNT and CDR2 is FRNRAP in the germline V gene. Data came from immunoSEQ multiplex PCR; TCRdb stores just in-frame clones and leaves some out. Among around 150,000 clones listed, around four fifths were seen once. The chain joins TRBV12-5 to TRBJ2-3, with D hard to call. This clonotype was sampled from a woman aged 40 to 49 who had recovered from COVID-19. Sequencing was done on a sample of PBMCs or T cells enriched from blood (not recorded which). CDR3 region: CASGSSTDTQYF. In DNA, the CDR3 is TGTGCTAGTGGTTCGAGCACAGATACGCAGTATTTT.